Listed here are 11 T cell receptor beta chains from one sample, sequenced in a study of vaccination effects on CD4 cells after COVID-19. Pools of viral peptides were used by the ViraFEST assay to expand antigen-specific CD4+ T cells ahead of sequencing. When less than 13 days of culture had elapsed, CD4+ T cells were isolated. None of these healthy vaccinees had been infected with SARS-CoV-2 before vaccination. Their cognate antigens are unknown. The method was immunoSEQ multiplex PCR; TCRdb's version includes in-frame clones alone and lacks a portion of them. The table records roughly 25,000 clones, about two thirds of them present only once. The material sequenced was CD4+ T cells from PBMCs cultured with HCoV-OC43 spike peptides, taken before COVID-19 vaccination. Subset of the sample: HCoV-OC43 spike overlapping peptide pool stimulation. The receptors come from a human donor who received a COVID-19 vaccine.

V and J are TRBV6-5 and TRBJ2-7, with 8 bases matching TRBD1. CDR1 is MNHEY and CDR2 is SVGAGI in the germline V gene. V lost 6 bases, J lost 2 bases, and 9 bases stayed unmatched. The CDR3 runs to 15 residues. The CDR3 DNA sequence: TGTGCCAGCAGCCGCTCCGGGACAGGACCCTACGAGCAGTACTTC. Its protein is CASSRSGTGPYEQYF.

The CDR3 reads CASSLAIDVNTEAFF. The CDR3 DNA is TGCGCCAGCAGCTTGGCTATAGATGTGAACACTGAAGCTTTCTTT. V gene TRBV5-1 combines with J gene TRBJ1-1; D not resolved. With 0 bases removed from V and 0 bases from J, the gap between germline ends came to 9 bases. The CDR3 is 15 residues long. Germline assignment: CDR1 SGHRS and CDR2 YFSETQ.

The chain links TRBV11-2 to TRBJ1-1; 7 bases fit TRBD1. V shed 3 bases and J 6 bases; nucleotides not matched to a gene: 7. Germline CDR1 reads SGHAT; CDR2 reads FQNNGV. The CDR3 is 14 amino acids. CDR3 sequence: CASSLEWTGAEAFF. The CDR3 DNA reads TGTGCCAGCAGCTTGGAGTGGACAGGAGCTGAAGCTTTCTTT.

By frequency in the sample, this clone is medium-sized. This chain uses TRBV30 with TRBJ2-5, with D hard to call. Germline CDR1 GTSNPN, CDR2 SVGIG (reference sequence). Trimming left V 0 bases short and J 5 bases short, with 10 bases between. This CDR3 is 13 amino acids long. CDR3 DNA: TGTGCCTGGAGTGTAGGTCCTAGGGAGACCCAGTACTTC. It is translated as CAWSVGPRETQYF.

The V and J genes are TRBV3-1 (or the pseudogene TRBV3-2) and TRBJ1-5; no clear D gene. The CDR3 has 12 amino acids. Germline V lookup: CDR1 LGHDT, CDR2 YNNKEL (reference sequence). Trimming cost V 4 bases and J 5 bases, with 6 bases left between them. CDR3 nucleotides: TGTGCCAGCAGCCGTGGCGATCAGCCCCAGCATTTT. This gives the protein CASSRGDQPQHF.

This chain connects TRBV19 to TRBJ2-2; no firm D call. V was pared by 3 bases and J by 0 bases, with 2 bases between. The V gene's germline CDR1 is LNHDA and CDR2 SQIVND (reference sequence). The CDR3 consists of 13 residues. The CDR3, as DNA: TGTGCCAGTAGTATCACGAACACCGGGGAGCTGTTTTTT. It yields the protein CASSITNTGELFF.

CDR3 amino acids: CASSLDSGLLKANYGYTF. Here the CDR3 DNA reads TGCGCCAGCAGCTTGGACTCCGGACTCCTAAAGGCTAACTATGGCTACACCTTC. The chain uses TRBV5-1 and TRBJ1-2, with D unclear. The CDR3 consists of 18 residues. Per the germline V gene, CDR1 is SGHRS and CDR2 is YFSETQ. Trimming took 0 bases from V and 0 from J, leaving 18 bases between them.

This clone was detected a few times. The chain recombines TRBV6-5 with TRBJ2-5; D unclear. CDR1 is MNHEY, CDR2 SVGAGI, per germline. Trimming stripped 0 bases from V and 1 base from J, with 12 bases between. The CDR3 contains 16 residues. CDR3 coding DNA: TGTGCCAGCAGTTACTCGATGACGGCGCTCCAAGAGACCCAGTACTTC. This encodes CASSYSMTALQETQYF.

V gene TRBV10-3 combines with J gene TRBJ2-5; 7 bases align to TRBD1. V trimming: 4 bases; J trimming: 2 bases; junction bases outside the gene matches: 1. This CDR3 is 13 amino acids long. Germline assignment: CDR1 ENHRY and CDR2 SYGVKD. CDR3 in amino acids: CAISGGQQETQYF. The CDR3 DNA sequence: TGTGCCATCAGTGGGGGACAGCAAGAGACCCAGTACTTC.

This clone was seen a few times. The V gene is TRBV4-1, the J gene TRBJ1-2; weak D call: TRBD1 (5 bases). Trimming removed 4 bases at V and 5 bases at J, with 20 bases between. CDR1 is MGHRA and CDR2 is YSYEKL in the germline V gene. This CDR3 has 16 residues. The CDR3 reads CASSPAGTARVYGYTF. The CDR3 nucleotides read TGCGCCAGCAGCCCAGCCGGGACGGCAAGGGTATATGGCTACACCTTC.

This clone was counted a few times. CDR3 loop: CASSEVPGATDEQYF. The CDR3 DNA reads TGTGCCAGCAGTGAAGTCCCGGGAGCAACCGACGAGCAGTACTTC. This chain uses TRBV6-1 with TRBJ2-7; tentative D call: TRBD2 (6 bases). Germline values: CDR1 MNHNS, CDR2 SASEGT. V gave up 1 base and J gave up 5 bases, with 15 bases separating them. This CDR3 comprises 15 residues.